Listed here is a single T cell receptor (beta chain). The same CDR3 is also encoded by other DNA sequences in this sample. These data originate in a study of blood T cell repertoires in COVID-19. For the study at large: T cells, B-cell-depleted T cells, or PBMCs supplied cDNA or gDNA.

Per the original data handling: Reference gene primer amplification gave nucleated cell count estimates. Only in-frame clones appear in the TCRdb table, and some are missing; sequencing was by immunoSEQ multiplex PCR. The DNA gave D and trimming, while V, J and clone size come from that table. The data contain 150,000 to 170,000 clones, about 73% of them seen just once; the ten biggest clones take up 1.5% to 2%. This sequence was found in a man at least 80 years old with acute or convalescent COVID-19. Sequences were obtained from peripheral blood.

The CDR3 loop reads CASSLGQGADTQYF. CDR3 sequence (DNA): TGTGCCAGCAGCCTAGGACAGGGAGCAGATACGCAGTATTTT. The chain carries TRBV3-1 (or the pseudogene TRBV3-2) and TRBJ2-3, with 8 nucleotides matching TRBD1. Trimming removed 4 bases from V and 4 bases from J; junction bases left unmatched: 4. This CDR3 has 14 amino acids. Germline loops: CDR1 LGHDT, CDR2 YNNKEL (reference sequence).